This T cell receptor (beta chain) stems from a study of a mutant IDH1 vaccine in newly diagnosed glioma. The study's findings and limits: Pseudoprogression showed no apparent link to changes in top peripheral T cell clonotypes.

Documented time point: week 35, safety follow-up. Mutant IDH1 20-mer peptide, at 300 ug, made up each vaccine dose, with topical imiquimod. Astrocytomas found in donors were new, WHO grade 3 or 4, IDH1-mutant and ATRX-lost. V lost 7 bases, J lost 5 bases, and 2 bases stayed unmatched. Germline CDR1 reads LNHDA; CDR2 reads SQIVND (reference sequence). The CDR3 length is 12 residues. As concerns this clone: Its target is unknown.

Sequenced by immunoSEQ multiplex PCR; TCRdb stores in-frame clones only, minus some. The table shows some 44,000 clones, with roughly 80% occurring only once. The source was PBMCs, collected from a glioma patient whose treatment included an IDH1 peptide vaccine. The origin of this receptor is a woman aged 45-59 years with glioma. The chain uses TRBV19 and TRBJ2-7; 10 bases align to TRBD1. This chain's CDR3 is CASTGTGDEQYF. CDR3 nucleotide sequence: TGTGCCAGTACCGGGACAGGGGACGAGCAGTACTTC.